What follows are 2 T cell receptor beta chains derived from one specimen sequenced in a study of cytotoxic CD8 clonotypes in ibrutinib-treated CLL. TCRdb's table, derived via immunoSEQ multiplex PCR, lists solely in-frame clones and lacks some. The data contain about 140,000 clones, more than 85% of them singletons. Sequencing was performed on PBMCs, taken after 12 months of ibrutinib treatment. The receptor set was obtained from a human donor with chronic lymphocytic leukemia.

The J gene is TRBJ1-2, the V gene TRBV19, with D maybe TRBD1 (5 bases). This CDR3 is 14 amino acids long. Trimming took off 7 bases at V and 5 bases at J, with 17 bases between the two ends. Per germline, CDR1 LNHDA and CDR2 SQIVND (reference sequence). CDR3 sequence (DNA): TGTGCCAGTATTGGTGGGACTGATGGATATGGCTACACCTTC. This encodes CASIGGTDGYGYTF.

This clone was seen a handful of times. CDR3 residues: CASRMAGENYGYTF. The CDR3 region has the DNA TGTGCCAGCAGAATGGCAGGGGAGAACTATGGCTACACCTTC. The chain recombines TRBV14 with TRBJ1-2, with a possible D match to TRBD1 (6 bases). Germline CDR1 is SGHDN and CDR2 is FVKESK. V was cut by 6 bases and J by 2 bases, with 13 bases left in between. This CDR3 region has 14 residues.